This entry concerns a single T cell receptor beta chain. Genomic DNA was the PCR template. Multiplex PCR with 30 forward and 13 reverse primers amplified the TCR beta CDR3. MiXCR was run by TCRdb on the multiplex PCR reads, yielding one entry per CDR3 protein. There are 250,000 or so distinct CDR3 sequences in the sample; around 47% occur only once, and approximately 13% lies in the top ten. This specimen belongs to a study of type 1 and type 2 diabetes patients. V was cut by 5 bases and J by 2 bases, with 15 bases left in between. The CDR3 covers 14 residues. Germline V gene data show CDR1 as GTSNPN and CDR2 as SVGIG (reference sequence). Each participant gave 9.5 to 10 milliliters of peripheral blood.

The source of this sequence is a young man with type 2 diabetes. This chain uses TRBV30 with TRBJ2-5; D might be TRBD1 (6 bases). The sample consisted of peripheral blood mononuclear cells (PBMCs). CDR3 nucleotides: TGTGCCTGGGTAATAGAGGGGGAGCAAGAGACCCAGTACTTC. Its protein is CAWVIEGEQETQYF. Variable domain in full (rest from reference TRBV30 and TRBJ2-5): SQTIHQWPATLVQPVGSPLSLECTVEGTSNPNLYWYRQAAGRGLQLLFYSVGIGQISSEVPQNLSASRPQDRQFILSSKKLLLSDSGFYLCAWVIEGEQETQYFGPGTRLLVL.